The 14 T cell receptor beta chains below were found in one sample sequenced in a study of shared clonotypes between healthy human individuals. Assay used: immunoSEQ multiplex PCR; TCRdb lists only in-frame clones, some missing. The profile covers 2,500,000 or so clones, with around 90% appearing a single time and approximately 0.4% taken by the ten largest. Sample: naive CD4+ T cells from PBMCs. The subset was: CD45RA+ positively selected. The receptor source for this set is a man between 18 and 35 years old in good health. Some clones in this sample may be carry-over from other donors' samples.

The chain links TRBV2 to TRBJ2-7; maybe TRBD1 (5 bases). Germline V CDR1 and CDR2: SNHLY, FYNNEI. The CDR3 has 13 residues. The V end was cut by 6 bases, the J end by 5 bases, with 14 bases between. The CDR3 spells CASSSGRTNEQYF. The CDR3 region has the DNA TGTGCCAGCAGCTCAGGGCGAACTAACGAGCAGTACTTC.

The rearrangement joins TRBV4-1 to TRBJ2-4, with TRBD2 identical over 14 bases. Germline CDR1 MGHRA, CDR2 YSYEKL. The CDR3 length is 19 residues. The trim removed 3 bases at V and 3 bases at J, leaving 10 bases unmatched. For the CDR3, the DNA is TGCGCCAGCAGCCAGGGACTAGCGGGAGCCGTGCCAGGCAAAAACATTCAGTACTTC. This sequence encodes CASSQGLAGAVPGKNIQYF.

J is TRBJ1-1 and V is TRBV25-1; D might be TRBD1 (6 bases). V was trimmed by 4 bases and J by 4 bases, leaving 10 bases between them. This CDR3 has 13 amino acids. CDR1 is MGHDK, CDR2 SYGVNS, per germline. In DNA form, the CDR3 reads TGTGCCAGCAGTGGGGGGGCCTTCACTGAAGCTTTCTTT. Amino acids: CASSGGAFTEAFF.

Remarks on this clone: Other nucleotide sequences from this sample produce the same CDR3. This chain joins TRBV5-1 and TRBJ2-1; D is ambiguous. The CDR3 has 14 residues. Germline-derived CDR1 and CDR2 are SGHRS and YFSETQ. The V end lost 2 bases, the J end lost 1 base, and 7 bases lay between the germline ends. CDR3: CASSFLVSYNEQFF. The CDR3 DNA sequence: TGCGCCAGCAGCTTCCTAGTTTCCTACAATGAGCAGTTCTTC.

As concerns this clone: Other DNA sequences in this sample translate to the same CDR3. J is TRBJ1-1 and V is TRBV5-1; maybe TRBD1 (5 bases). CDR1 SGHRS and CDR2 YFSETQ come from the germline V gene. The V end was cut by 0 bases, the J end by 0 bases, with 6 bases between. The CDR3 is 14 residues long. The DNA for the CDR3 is TGCGCCAGCAGCTTGGAGACAGTGAACACTGAAGCTTTCTTT. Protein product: CASSLETVNTEAFF.

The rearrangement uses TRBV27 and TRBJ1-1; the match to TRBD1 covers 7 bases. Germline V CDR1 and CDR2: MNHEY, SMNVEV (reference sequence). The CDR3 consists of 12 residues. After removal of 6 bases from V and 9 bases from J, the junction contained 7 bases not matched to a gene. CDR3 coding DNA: TGTGCCAGCAGAGACAGGGACACAAAAGCTTTCTTT. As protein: CASRDRDTKAFF.

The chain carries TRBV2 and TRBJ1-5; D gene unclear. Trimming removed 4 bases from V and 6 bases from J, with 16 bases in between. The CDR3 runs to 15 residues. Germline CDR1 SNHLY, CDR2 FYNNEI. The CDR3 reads CASSARAEVGQPQHF. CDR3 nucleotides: TGTGCCAGCAGTGCCCGGGCGGAGGTAGGTCAGCCCCAGCATTTT.

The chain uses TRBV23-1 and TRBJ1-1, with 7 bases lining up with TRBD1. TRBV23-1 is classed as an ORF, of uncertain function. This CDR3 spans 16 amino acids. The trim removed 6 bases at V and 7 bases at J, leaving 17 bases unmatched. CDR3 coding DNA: TGCGCCAGCAGCCTCAAACACAGACAGGGAGGGATTGAAGCTTTCTTT. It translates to CASSLKHRQGGIEAFF.

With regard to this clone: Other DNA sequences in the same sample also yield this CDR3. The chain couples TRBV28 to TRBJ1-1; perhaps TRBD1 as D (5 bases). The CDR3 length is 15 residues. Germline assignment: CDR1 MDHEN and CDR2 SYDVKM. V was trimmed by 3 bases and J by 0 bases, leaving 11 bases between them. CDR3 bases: TGTGCCAGCAGTTTGGGGGGAAACATGAACACTGAAGCTTTCTTT. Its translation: CASSLGGNMNTEAFF.

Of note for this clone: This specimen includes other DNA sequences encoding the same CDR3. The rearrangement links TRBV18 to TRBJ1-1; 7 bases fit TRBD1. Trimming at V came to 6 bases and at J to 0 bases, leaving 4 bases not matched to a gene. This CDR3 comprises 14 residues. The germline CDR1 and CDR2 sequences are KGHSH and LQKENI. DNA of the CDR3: TGTGCCAGCTCCCTAGGACAGGTGAACACTGAAGCTTTCTTT. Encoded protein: CASSLGQVNTEAFF.

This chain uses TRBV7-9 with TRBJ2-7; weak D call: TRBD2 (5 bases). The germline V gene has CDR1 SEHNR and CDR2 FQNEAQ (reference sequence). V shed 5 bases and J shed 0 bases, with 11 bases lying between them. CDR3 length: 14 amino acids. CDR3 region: CASSPRAGSYEQYF. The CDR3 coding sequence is TGTGCCAGCAGCCCACGGGCGGGCTCCTACGAGCAGTACTTC. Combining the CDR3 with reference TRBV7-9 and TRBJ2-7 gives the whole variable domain DTGVSQNPRHKITKRGQNVTFRCDPISEHNRLYWYRQTLGQGPEFLTYFQNEAQLEKSRLLSDRFSAERPKGSFSTLEIQRTEQGDSAMYLCASSPRAGSYEQYFGPGTRLTVT.

The CDR3 loop reads CASSQGYYGYTF. The CDR3 DNA follows: TGTGCCAGCAGCCAGGGCTACTATGGCTACACCTTC. The chain carries TRBV4-2 and TRBJ1-2, with D uncertain. This CDR3 spans 12 amino acids. Trimming stripped 3 bases from V and 3 bases from J, with 5 bases between. Germline lookup yields CDR1 LGHNA and CDR2 YNFKEQ.

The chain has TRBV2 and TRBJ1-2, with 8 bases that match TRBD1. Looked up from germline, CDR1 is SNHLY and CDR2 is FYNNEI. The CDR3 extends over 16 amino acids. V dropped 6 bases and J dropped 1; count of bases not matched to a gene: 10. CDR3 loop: CASSVDRGALNYGYTF. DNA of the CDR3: TGTGCCAGCAGCGTCGACAGGGGCGCTCTTAACTATGGCTACACCTTC.

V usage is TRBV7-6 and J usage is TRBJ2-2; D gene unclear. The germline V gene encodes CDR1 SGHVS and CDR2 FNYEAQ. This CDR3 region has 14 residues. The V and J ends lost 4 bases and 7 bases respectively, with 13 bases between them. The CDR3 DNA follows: TGTGCCAGCAGCTCCCCTGACTCGGGCGGGGAGCTGTTTTTT. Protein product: CASSSPDSGGELFF.